The entry that follows covers one T cell receptor beta chain sequence. The data were produced by immunoSEQ multiplex PCR, yet TCRdb's version contains in-frame clones alone and is incomplete. The sample holds roughly 180,000 clones, 79% seen once. The germline V gene encodes CDR1 SGHNT and CDR2 YENEEA. V was clipped by 2 bases and J by 1 base, with 8 bases between them. The CDR3 consists of 14 residues. This sample is part of a study of blood T cell repertoires in COVID-19. The V gene is TRBV11-3, the J gene TRBJ1-1; D is unclear. This TCR was sampled from a woman in her sixties with COVID-19, enrolled during active disease. Sequenced input: peripheral blood. In DNA, the CDR3 is TGTGCCAGCAGCTTACGGTCTCAGAACACTGAAGCTTTCTTT. Its translation is CASSLRSQNTEAFF.